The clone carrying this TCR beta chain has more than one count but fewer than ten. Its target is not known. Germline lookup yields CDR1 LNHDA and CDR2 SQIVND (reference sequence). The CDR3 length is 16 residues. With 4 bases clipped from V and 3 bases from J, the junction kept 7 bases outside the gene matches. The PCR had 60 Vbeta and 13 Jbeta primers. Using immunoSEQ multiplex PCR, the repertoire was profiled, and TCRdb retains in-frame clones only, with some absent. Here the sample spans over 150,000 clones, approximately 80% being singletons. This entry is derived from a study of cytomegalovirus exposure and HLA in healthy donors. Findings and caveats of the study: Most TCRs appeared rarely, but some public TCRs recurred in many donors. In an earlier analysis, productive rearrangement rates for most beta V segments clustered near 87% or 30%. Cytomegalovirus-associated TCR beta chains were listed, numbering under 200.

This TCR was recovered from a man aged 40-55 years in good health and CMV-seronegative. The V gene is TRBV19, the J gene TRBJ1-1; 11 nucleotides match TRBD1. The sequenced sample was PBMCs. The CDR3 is CASSRLWDRGDTEAFF. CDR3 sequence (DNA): TGTGCCAGTAGTAGATTATGGGACAGGGGGGACACTGAAGCTTTCTTT.